The clone carrying this TCR beta chain was seen only a few times. Tumor samples were taken before definitive surgery or chemotherapy. This sample was taken from a study of high-grade serous ovarian cancer treatment subgroups. Using immunoSEQ multiplex PCR, the repertoire was profiled, and TCRdb retains in-frame clones only, with some absent. The sample contains about 40,000 clones, roughly three quarters of which appear only once. Germline CDR1 and CDR2: SNHLY and FYNNEI. Trimming took off 6 bases at V and 2 bases at J, with 13 bases between the two ends. The CDR3 runs 15 residues. Specimen: tumor tissue. The rearrangement links TRBV2 to TRBJ1-4, with a tentative D call TRBD1 (5 bases). The sequence came from a human donor with high-grade serous ovarian cancer. The CDR3: CASRFQGGTNEKLFF. The CDR3 coding sequence is TGTGCCAGCAGATTCCAGGGAGGGACTAATGAAAAACTGTTTTTT.